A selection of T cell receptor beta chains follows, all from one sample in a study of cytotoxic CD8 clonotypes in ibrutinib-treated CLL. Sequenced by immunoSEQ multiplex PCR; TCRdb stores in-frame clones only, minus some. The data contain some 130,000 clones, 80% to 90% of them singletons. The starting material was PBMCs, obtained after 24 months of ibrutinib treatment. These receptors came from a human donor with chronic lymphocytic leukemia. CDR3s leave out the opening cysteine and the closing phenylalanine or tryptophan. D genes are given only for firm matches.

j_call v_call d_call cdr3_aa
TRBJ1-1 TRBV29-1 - SVSRVVLREAF
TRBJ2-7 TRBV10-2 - ASKLGQSSSYEQY
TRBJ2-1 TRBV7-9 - ASSLSGAANEQF
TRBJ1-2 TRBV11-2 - ASSPDSVGGYT
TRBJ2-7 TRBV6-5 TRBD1 ASSYRGRSSYEQY
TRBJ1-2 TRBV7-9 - ASAPSRGMDYGYT
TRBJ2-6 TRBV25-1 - ASSDRGSGANVLT
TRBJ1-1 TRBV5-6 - ASSKYSPNTEAF
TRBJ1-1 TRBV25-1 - ASRKGQDEAF
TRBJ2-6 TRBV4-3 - ASSRTSPGANVLT
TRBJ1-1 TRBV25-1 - ASLTGGRDTEAF
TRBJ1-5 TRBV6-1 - ASKNRGNQPQH
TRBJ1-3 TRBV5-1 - ASSVQGSGPSGNTIY
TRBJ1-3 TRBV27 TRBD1 ASSLRIPGQGSGNTIY
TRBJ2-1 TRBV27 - ASSLLGVVGNEQF
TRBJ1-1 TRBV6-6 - ASAGRWGLSEAF
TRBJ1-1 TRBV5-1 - ASSLEGVKNTEAF
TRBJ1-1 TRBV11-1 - ASRFRDDTEAF
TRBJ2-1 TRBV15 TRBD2 ATSRGAAGGGEQF
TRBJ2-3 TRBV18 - ASSPDTYTDTQY